A single sample gave rise to the 18 T cell receptor beta chains below, sequenced in a study of OX40 agonist ivuxolimab in advanced cancers. Receptors were amplified or captured by the immunoSEQ multiplex PCR assay. Drawn from immuneACCESS, this table holds only the in-frame rearrangements with V and J called that TCRdb kept. Clones are partly lost; checked studies trace under half to an unresolved V gene and leave the rest unexplained. This sample lists 35,000 to 50,000 clones; roughly 77% were detected once. The biggest ten clones account for about 2.5% of the sample. The sample here was CD4+ or CD8+ T cells sorted from blood, taken in a trial of the OX40 agonist ivuxolimab. The origin of the receptors is an adult with an advanced solid tumor such as melanoma, head and neck, liver or kidney cancer.

The table lists this clone with a count of one. The J gene is TRBJ1-2, the V gene TRBV11-3, with 7 bases lining up with TRBD1. V shed 0 bases, J shed 2 bases, and the junction held 6 bases outside the gene matches. The CDR3 totals 16 residues. CDR1 and CDR2 (germline): SGHNT, YENEEA. CDR3 loop: CASSLDMIGGNYGYTF. In DNA form, the CDR3 reads TGTGCCAGCAGCTTAGATATGATAGGGGGCAACTATGGCTACACCTTC. Combining the CDR3 with reference TRBV11-3 and TRBJ1-2 gives the whole variable domain EAGVVQSPRYKIIEKKQPVAFWCNPISGHNTLYWYLQNLGQGPELLIRYENEEAVDDSQLPKDRFSAERLKGVDSTLKIQPAELGDSAVYLCASSLDMIGGNYGYTFGSGTRLTVV.

V is TRBV18 and J is TRBJ2-5, with 15 nucleotides matching TRBD2. The germline V gene has CDR1 KGHSH and CDR2 LQKENI. The CDR3 has 16 amino acids. J gave up 3 bases and V 4 bases, and 3 bases lay outside the gene matches. In DNA form, the CDR3 reads TGTGCCAGCTCACTGGGACTAGCGGGAGGTGAAGAGACCCAGTACTTC. It translates to CASSLGLAGGEETQYF. The full variable domain, with the rest looked up from reference TRBV18 and TRBJ2-5, is NAGVMQNPRHLVRRRGQEARLRCSPMKGHSHVYWYRQLPEEGLKFMVYLQKENIIDESGMPKERFSAEFPKEGPSILRIQQVVRGDSAAYFCASSLGLAGGEETQYFGPGTRLLVL.

The V call is TRBV7-9, the J call TRBJ1-2, with 10 nucleotides matching TRBD1. With V trimmed by 0 bases and J by 8 bases, 9 bases remained unmatched. The CDR3 is 16 amino acids. Germline V CDR1 and CDR2: SEHNR, FQNEAQ (reference sequence). The CDR3 nucleotides are TGTGCCAGCAGCTTAGCCGGGACAGGGGAGATGAGAGGCTACACCTTC. Its translation: CASSLAGTGEMRGYTF.

DNA for the CDR3: TGTGCCAGCAGCTTGGTTTGGGGGATGAGCACCGGGGAGCTGTTTTTT. Its protein is CASSLVWGMSTGELFF. The V and J genes are TRBV5-6 and TRBJ2-2, with D possibly being TRBD1 or TRBD2 (5 bases each). Germline lookup yields CDR1 SGHDT and CDR2 YYEEEE. The CDR3 runs to 16 residues. The V gene lost 0 bases and the J gene lost 4 bases, with 13 bases spanning the gap.

The genes are TRBV7-3 and TRBJ2-2, with 7 bases that match TRBD1. CDR3 size: 15 residues. The germline gives CDR1 SGHTA, CDR2 FQGTGA. With 5 bases clipped from V and 8 bases from J, the junction kept 11 bases outside the gene matches. CDR3 residues: CASSPLTGAVGELFF. Written as DNA, the CDR3 is TGTGCCAGCAGCCCTCTTACAGGGGCCGTGGGGGAGCTGTTTTTT.

The chain joins TRBV6-6 to TRBJ1-2, with D possibly matching TRBD1 (6 bases). Germline values: CDR1 MNHNY, CDR2 SVGAGI (reference sequence). This CDR3 comprises 15 residues. V was pared by 2 bases and J by 8 bases, with 18 bases between. This CDR3 reads CASSYTYREPKGYTF. For the CDR3, the DNA is TGTGCCAGCAGTTACACATACAGGGAACCTAAGGGCTACACCTTC.

V gene TRBV4-2 combines with J gene TRBJ2-7; D ambiguous. V lost 3 bases and J lost 5, with 5 bases in between. The length of the CDR3 is 11 residues. The V gene's germline CDR1 is LGHNA and CDR2 YNFKEQ. CDR3: CASSHRHEQYF. CDR3 bases: TGTGCCAGCAGCCACCGACACGAGCAGTACTTC.

J is TRBJ2-1 and V is TRBV5-1, with a weak D call TRBD1 (5 bases). The CDR3 extends over 15 amino acids. Germline V gene sequence: CDR1 SGHRS, CDR2 YFSETQ. Trimming took off 2 bases at V and 4 bases at J, with 13 bases between the two ends. The chain's CDR3 is CASSFDSLIYNEQFF. The CDR3 coding sequence is TGCGCCAGCAGCTTCGACAGCCTAATATACAATGAGCAGTTCTTC.

The chain combines TRBV5-1 with TRBJ2-1, with 7 bases aligning to TRBD1. The V gene end was trimmed by 0 bases and the J gene end by 5 bases; junction bases not matched to a gene: 2. This CDR3 has 14 amino acids. Germline CDR1 is SGHRS and CDR2 is YFSETQ. CDR3 in DNA: TGCGCCAGCAGCTTGGGACAGGGCAACAATGAGCAGTTCTTC. This encodes CASSLGQGNNEQFF.

This chain joins TRBV5-4 and TRBJ2-3; no clear D. The V gene lost 1 base and the J gene lost 0 bases, with 6 bases spanning the gap. Germline-derived CDR1 and CDR2 are SGHNT and YYREEE (reference sequence). The CDR3 extends over 14 amino acids. The CDR3 loop is CASSLLGSTDTQYF. The CDR3 nucleotides are TGTGCCAGCAGCTTGTTAGGTAGCACAGATACGCAGTATTTT.

The genes are TRBV5-1 and TRBJ2-5, with D possibly matching TRBD1 (5 bases). The CDR3 contains 13 residues. Between the trimmed V and J ends, which lost 0 bases and 5 bases, there was a span of 8 bases. Germline V lookup: CDR1 SGHRS, CDR2 YFSETQ. The CDR3: CASSLEGVETQYF. In DNA, the CDR3 is TGCGCCAGCAGCTTGGAAGGGGTTGAGACCCAGTACTTC.

This clone was seen just once. The chain is built from TRBV9 and TRBJ2-3, with D perhaps matching TRBD2 (5 bases). V dropped 3 bases and J dropped 0 bases, with 14 bases sitting between them. The CDR3 runs 16 residues. Germline V gene sequence: CDR1 SGDLS, CDR2 YYNGEE. In nucleotides, the CDR3 is TGTGCCAGCAGCGACGCACGAGCGGCTAGCACAGATACGCAGTATTTT. Translating gives CASSDARAASTDTQYF. Using reference TRBV9 and TRBJ2-3 for the parts outside the CDR3, the full variable domain is DSGVTQTPKHLITATGQRVTLRCSPRSGDLSVYWYQQSLDQGLQFLIQYYNGEERAKGNILERFSAQQFPDLHSELNLSSLELGDSALYFCASSDARAASTDTQYFGPGTRLTVL.

This sequence joins TRBV6-5 and TRBJ1-2, with a possible D match to TRBD1 (5 bases). CDR3 size: 13 residues. The V and J ends lost 9 bases and 8 bases respectively, with 19 bases between them. Germline loops: CDR1 MNHEY, CDR2 SVGAGI. In DNA form, the CDR3 reads TGTGCCAGTGGAGAAGGGGTTCCCTACGGCTACACCTTC. Translation: CASGEGVPYGYTF.

This clone was counted once. The rearrangement joins TRBV2 to TRBJ2-3; the D is unclear. The CDR3 contains 12 residues. Germline V gene sequence: CDR1 SNHLY, CDR2 FYNNEI. Trimming cost V 8 bases and J 2 bases, with 8 bases left between them. The CDR3 loop is CASDGDTDTQYF. CDR3 sequence (DNA): TGTGCCAGCGATGGGGACACAGATACGCAGTATTTT.

This clone was seen only once. V gene TRBV5-1 combines with J gene TRBJ2-2, with a tentative D call TRBD2 (5 bases). The CDR3 covers 15 residues. CDR1 and CDR2 from the germline V gene are SGHRS and YFSETQ. The V and J ends lost 2 bases and 5 bases respectively, with 13 bases between them. The chain's CDR3 is CASSFGSGETGELFF. The CDR3 DNA is TGCGCCAGCAGCTTCGGGTCCGGGGAGACCGGGGAGCTGTTTTTT.

CDR3 region: CASSSDRVGSTEAFF. The CDR3 DNA sequence: TGTGCCAGCAGTTCCGACAGGGTAGGGAGCACTGAAGCTTTCTTT. This chain joins TRBV6-5 and TRBJ1-1; 7 bases agree with TRBD1. This CDR3 region has 15 residues. Trimming removed 4 bases from V and 4 bases from J; junction bases left unmatched: 9. The germline gives CDR1 MNHEY, CDR2 SVGAGI.

The chain joins TRBV11-3 to TRBJ2-5, with D unresolved. Trimming removed 0 bases at V and 5 bases at J, with 10 bases between. The CDR3 contains 14 residues. Germline V lookup: CDR1 SGHNT, CDR2 YENEEA. CDR3 coding DNA: TGTGCCAGCAGCTTAGATAACCAGGTTGAGACCCAGTACTTC. Protein sequence: CASSLDNQVETQYF.

J is TRBJ2-7 and V is TRBV7-2; 14 bases align to TRBD2. This CDR3 has 16 residues. Trimming took 1 base from V and 12 from J; bases not matched to a gene: 11. The V gene's germline CDR1 is SGHTA and CDR2 FQGNSA. The CDR3 sequence is CASSLEPGLAGVGWYF. DNA of the CDR3: TGTGCCAGCAGCTTAGAACCGGGACTAGCGGGAGTAGGTTGGTACTTC.